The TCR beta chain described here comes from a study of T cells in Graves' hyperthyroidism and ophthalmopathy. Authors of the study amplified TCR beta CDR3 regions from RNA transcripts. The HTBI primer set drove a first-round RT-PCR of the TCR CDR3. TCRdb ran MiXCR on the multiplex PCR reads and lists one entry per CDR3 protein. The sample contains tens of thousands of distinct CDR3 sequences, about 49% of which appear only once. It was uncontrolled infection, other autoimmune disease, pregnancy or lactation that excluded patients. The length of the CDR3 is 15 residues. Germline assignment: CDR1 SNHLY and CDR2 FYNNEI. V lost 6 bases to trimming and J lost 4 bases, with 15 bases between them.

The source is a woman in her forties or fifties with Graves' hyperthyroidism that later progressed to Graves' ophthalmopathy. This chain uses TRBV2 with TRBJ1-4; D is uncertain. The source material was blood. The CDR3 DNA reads TGTGCCAGCAGAGGGCGGCAGGTCCATAATGAAAAACTGTTTTTT. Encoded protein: CASRGRQVHNEKLFF.